Sequencing of this T cell receptor beta chain was carried out in a study of PD-1 blockade in mismatch repair-deficient tumors. Study context: Patients had approximately 13 mismatch repair-deficient cancer types, all previously treated and progressing.

Trimming pared 1 base from V and 6 bases from J, leaving 17 bases between. Germline V CDR1 and CDR2: SGHRS, YFSETQ. The CDR3 runs to 15 residues. Sequenced by immunoSEQ multiplex PCR; TCRdb stores in-frame clones only, minus some. The repertoire holds about 84,000 clones, with more than 65% as singletons. All patients were mismatch repair deficient, assessed by either PCR or immunohistochemistry. Three pembrolizumab responders had their TCRs sequenced. This clonotype originated in an adult with mismatch repair-deficient cancer. Sequenced here: peripheral blood, sampled 12 weeks after starting pembrolizumab. This chain uses TRBV5-1 with TRBJ2-7; D might be TRBD1 (5 bases). CDR3 residues: CASSLRPAGPSEQYF. The CDR3, as DNA: TGCGCCAGCAGCTTGCGTCCGGCAGGGCCCAGCGAGCAGTACTTC.